This T cell receptor (beta chain) emerged from a study of shared clonotypes between healthy human individuals. V lost 3 bases and J 5 bases, leaving 10 bases between the germline ends. This CDR3 has 13 residues. Germline V CDR1 and CDR2: SNHLY, FYNNEI. Data came from immunoSEQ multiplex PCR; TCRdb stores just in-frame clones and leaves some out. The sample has about 1 million clones, approximately 80% seen once; the top ten hold approximately 0.5%. This TCR derives from a man between 18 and 35 years old in good health. Some clones in this sample may be carry-over from other donors' samples. Sequenced input: memory CD4+ T cells from PBMCs. Subset indicated: CD45RA-negative fraction. The chain combines TRBV2 with TRBJ1-2; D remains ambiguous. The CDR3 protein is CASSETARYGYTF. The CDR3 nucleotides read TGTGCCAGCAGTGAGACTGCAAGGTATGGCTACACCTTC.